The 9 T cell receptor beta chains below come from one sample, sequenced in a study of cytomegalovirus exposure and HLA in healthy donors. With 60 Vbeta and 13 Jbeta primers, the PCR was carried out. Method: immunoSEQ multiplex PCR; TCRdb's copy keeps in-frame clones and lacks some. The sample shows about 160,000 clones, around 68% of them seen only once. The sequenced material came from PBMCs. These receptors were collected from a man in his fifties or sixties in good health and CMV-seronegative.

The chain links TRBV5-8 to TRBJ1-2, with a weak D call TRBD1 (6 bases). The V end was cut by 5 bases, the J end by 6 bases, with 11 bases between. The CDR3 has 12 amino acids. Germline loops: CDR1 SGHTS, CDR2 YDEGEE. As DNA, the CDR3 is TGTGCCAGCAGTCCAGGACAGCATGGCTACACCTTC. Its protein is CASSPGQHGYTF.

The rearrangement uses TRBV5-1 and TRBJ1-4, with 8 bases that match TRBD1. CDR1 SGHRS and CDR2 YFSETQ come from the germline V gene. V shed 1 base, J shed 5 bases, and the junction held 4 bases outside the gene matches. The CDR3 spans 15 residues. The CDR3 is CASSLTGGGNEKLFF. The CDR3 DNA reads TGCGCCAGCAGCTTGACAGGGGGAGGAAATGAAAAACTGTTTTTT. Supplemented by reference TRBV5-1 and TRBJ1-4, the full variable domain reads KAGVTQTPRYLIKTRGQQVTLSCSPISGHRSVSWYQQTPGQGLQFLFEYFSETQRNKGNFPGRFSGRQFSNSRSEMNVSTLELGDSALYLCASSLTGGGNEKLFFGSGTQLSVL.

The rearrangement joins TRBV6-1 to TRBJ2-2, with a possible D match to TRBD1 (6 bases). The V gene lost 9 bases and the J gene lost 4 bases, with 12 bases spanning the gap. This CDR3 is built from 13 residues. Per germline, CDR1 MNHNS and CDR2 SASEGT. CDR3 bases: TGTGCCAGTACACAGGGTAGCACCGGGGAGCTGTTTTTT. Translated, it gives CASTQGSTGELFF.

The V gene is TRBV7-2, the J gene TRBJ1-2; D might be TRBD1 (6 bases). Germline CDR1 and CDR2: SGHTA and FQGNSA. This CDR3 has 12 amino acids. Trimming pared 6 bases from V and 7 bases from J, leaving 12 bases between. The chain's CDR3 is CASSSTGFGYTF. Written as DNA, the CDR3 is TGTGCCAGCAGTAGCACAGGGTTTGGCTACACCTTC.

This chain uses TRBV11-2 with TRBJ2-1, with TRBD1 as a possible D gene (5 bases). CDR1 and CDR2 from the germline V gene are SGHAT and FQNNGV. The CDR3 length is 18 residues. Trimming removed 2 bases from V and 2 bases from J, with 19 bases in between. CDR3 residues: CASSLLVSGLRPYNEQFF. DNA of the CDR3: TGTGCCAGCAGCTTACTAGTGTCAGGGCTACGACCCTACAATGAGCAGTTCTTC.

The V call is TRBV4-1, the J call TRBJ1-2; 10 positions agree with TRBD1. CDR3 length equals 15 residues. The trim removed 2 bases at V and 6 bases at J, leaving 6 bases unmatched. From germline, CDR1 is MGHRA and CDR2 YSYEKL. In DNA form, the CDR3 reads TGCGCCAGCAGCCAATTGGGGACAGGGGCGGATGGCTACACCTTC. Translation: CASSQLGTGADGYTF.

This chain uses TRBV2 with TRBJ1-1, with D possibly being TRBD1 (6 bases). The length of the CDR3 is 13 residues. Germline CDR1 reads SNHLY; CDR2 reads FYNNEI. V lost 4 bases and J lost 0, with 6 bases in between. The CDR3 DNA follows: TGTGCCAGCAGTGGGACAGTGAACACTGAAGCTTTCTTT. Residues: CASSGTVNTEAFF.

The V call is TRBV5-4, the J call TRBJ2-3; TRBD1 is a possible D gene (5 bases). V was pared by 1 base and J by 0 bases, with 12 bases between. This CDR3 comprises 16 residues. Germline V gives CDR1 SGHNT, CDR2 YYREEE (reference sequence). CDR3 sequence (DNA): TGTGCCAGCAGCTTGCTTAACAGGCGAAGCACAGATACGCAGTATTTT. Amino acid sequence: CASSLLNRRSTDTQYF.

This chain links TRBV5-6 with TRBJ2-2; possibly TRBD1 for D (5 bases). The V gene's germline CDR1 is SGHDT and CDR2 YYEEEE. The CDR3 length is 16 residues. The V end lost 1 base, the J end lost 5 bases, and 15 bases lay between the germline ends. CDR3 in amino acids: CASSLFGQGSTGELFF. The CDR3 DNA follows: TGTGCCAGCAGCTTGTTTGGGCAGGGTTCGACCGGGGAGCTGTTTTTT.